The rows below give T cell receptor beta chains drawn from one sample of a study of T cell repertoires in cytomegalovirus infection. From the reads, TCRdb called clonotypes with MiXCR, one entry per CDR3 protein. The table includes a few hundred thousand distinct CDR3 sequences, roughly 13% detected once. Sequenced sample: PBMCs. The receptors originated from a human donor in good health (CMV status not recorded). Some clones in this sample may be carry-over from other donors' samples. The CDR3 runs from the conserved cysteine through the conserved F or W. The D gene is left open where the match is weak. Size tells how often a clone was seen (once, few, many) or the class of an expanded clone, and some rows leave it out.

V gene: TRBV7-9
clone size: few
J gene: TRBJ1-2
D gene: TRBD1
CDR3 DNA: TGTGCCAGCAGCTTTGGGACAGGGCAGGGTGGCTACACCTTC
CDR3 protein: CASSFGTGQGGYTF

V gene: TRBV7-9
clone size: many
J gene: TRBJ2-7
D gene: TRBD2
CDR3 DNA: TGTGCCAGCAGCGCTGAAGCGGGGGTAAGCTCCTACGAGCAGTACTTC
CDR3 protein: CASSAEAGVSSYEQYF

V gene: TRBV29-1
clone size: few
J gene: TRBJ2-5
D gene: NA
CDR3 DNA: TGCAGCGTTGAGGTCCGGGACCGCACTGTTCGGTACTTC
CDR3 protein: CSVEVRDRTVRYF

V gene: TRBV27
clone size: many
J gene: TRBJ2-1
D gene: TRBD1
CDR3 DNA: TGTGCCAGCAGTCTCCCGTTGACAGGGGGCTGGGGTGAGCAGTTCTTC
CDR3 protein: CASSLPLTGGWGEQFF

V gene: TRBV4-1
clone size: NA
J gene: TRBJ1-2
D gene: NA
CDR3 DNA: TGCGCCAGCAGCCAAGATCTATGGGGATTAAGCTATGGCTACACCTTC
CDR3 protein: CASSQDLWGLSYGYTF

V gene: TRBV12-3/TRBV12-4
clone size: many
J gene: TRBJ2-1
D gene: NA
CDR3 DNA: TGTGCCAGCAGTCCGTCCAGACAACCCTACAATGAGCAGTTCTTC
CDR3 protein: CASSPSRQPYNEQFF

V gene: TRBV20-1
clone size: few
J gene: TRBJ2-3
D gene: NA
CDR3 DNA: TGCAGTGCTAGAGGGATTGGGGACAACACAGATACGCAGTATTTT
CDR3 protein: CSARGIGDNTDTQYF

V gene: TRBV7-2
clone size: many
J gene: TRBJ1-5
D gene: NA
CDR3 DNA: TGTGCCAGCAGCTTAGAAGGTTGGACGCCCCAGCATTTT
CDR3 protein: CASSLEGWTPQHF

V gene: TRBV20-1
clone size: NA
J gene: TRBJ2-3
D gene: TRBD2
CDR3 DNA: TGCAGTGCTAGAGAGCAAATAGCGGGGGGACTAACGCAGTATTTT
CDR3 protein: CSAREQIAGGLTQYF

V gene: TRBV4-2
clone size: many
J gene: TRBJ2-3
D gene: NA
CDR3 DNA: TGTGCCAGCAGCGGGGGGGCCCCTAGCACAGATACGCAGTATTTT
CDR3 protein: CASSGGAPSTDTQYF

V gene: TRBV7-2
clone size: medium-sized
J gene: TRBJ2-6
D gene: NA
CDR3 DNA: TGTGCCAGCAGCTTTCGGGGGGCGTCCTCTGGGGCCAACGTCCTGACTTTC
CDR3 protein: CASSFRGASSGANVLTF

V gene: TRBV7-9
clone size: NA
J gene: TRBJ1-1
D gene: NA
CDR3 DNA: TGTGCCAGCAGCCCTAGTGTGATGAACACTGAAGCTTTCTTT
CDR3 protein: CASSPSVMNTEAFF

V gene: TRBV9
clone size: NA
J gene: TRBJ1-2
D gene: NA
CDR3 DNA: TGTGCCAGCAGCGTAGACGGGGGCCGTTTCTCCGTTAACTATGGCTACACCTTC
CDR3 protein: CASSVDGGRFSVNYGYTF

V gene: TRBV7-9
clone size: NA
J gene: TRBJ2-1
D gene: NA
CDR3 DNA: TGTGCCAGCACCCCCGGAGGGAACAATGAGCAGTTCTTC
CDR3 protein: CASTPGGNNEQFF

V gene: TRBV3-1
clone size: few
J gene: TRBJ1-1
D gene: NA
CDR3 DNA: TGTGCCAGCAGCCCCAGCGGGGGGGCTGTCACTGAAGCTTTCTTT
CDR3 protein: CASSPSGGAVTEAFF

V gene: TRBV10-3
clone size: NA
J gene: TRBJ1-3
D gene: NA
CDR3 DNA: TGTGCCATCAGTGAGTCGACGAGGAGCTCTGGAAACACCATATATTTT
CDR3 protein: CAISESTRSSGNTIYF

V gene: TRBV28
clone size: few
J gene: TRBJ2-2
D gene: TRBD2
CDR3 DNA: TGTGCCAGCAGCCCGAGGACTAGCGGGAGCTGGACCGGGGAGCTGTTTTTT
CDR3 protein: CASSPRTSGSWTGELFF

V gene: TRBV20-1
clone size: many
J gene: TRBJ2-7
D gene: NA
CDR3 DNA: TGCAGTGCTAGCACTAGTCGTTCCTACGAGCAGTACTTC
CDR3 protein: CSASTSRSYEQYF

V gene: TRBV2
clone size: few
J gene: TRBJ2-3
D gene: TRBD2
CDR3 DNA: TGTGCCAGCAACGACCAACTAGCGGGATATGCTAATACGCAGTATTTT
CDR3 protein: CASNDQLAGYANTQYF

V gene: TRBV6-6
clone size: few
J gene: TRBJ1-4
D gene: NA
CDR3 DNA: TGTGCCAGCAGTTTCAAAACCCGGGCCCCAAATGAAAAACTGTTTTTT
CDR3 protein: CASSFKTRAPNEKLFF

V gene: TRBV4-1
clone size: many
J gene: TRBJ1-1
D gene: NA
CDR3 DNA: TGCGCCAGCAGCCAAGATCGGGGCCGGGGAGGCTCTGAAGCTTTCTTT
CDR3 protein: CASSQDRGRGGSEAFF

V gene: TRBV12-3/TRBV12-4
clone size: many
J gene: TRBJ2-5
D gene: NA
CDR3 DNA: TGTGCCAGCAGTTTACAAAATCAGGGTCAAGAGACCCAGTACTTC
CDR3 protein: CASSLQNQGQETQYF

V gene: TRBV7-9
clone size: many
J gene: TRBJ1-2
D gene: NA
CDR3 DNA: TGTGCCAGCAGCCCTTTTTCGGGAGGAGGCTACACCTTC
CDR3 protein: CASSPFSGGGYTF

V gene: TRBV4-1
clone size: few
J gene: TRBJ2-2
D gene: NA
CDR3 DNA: TGCGCCAGCAGCCAAGATGGGGGGAGACAAATCTCCCATCTTAACACCGGGGAGCTGTTTTTT
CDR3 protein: CASSQDGGRQISHLNTGELFF

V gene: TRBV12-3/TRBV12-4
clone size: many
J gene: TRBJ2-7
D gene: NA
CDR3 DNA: TGTGCCAGCAGAGCCAGCTCCTACGAGCAGTACTTC
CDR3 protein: CASRASSYEQYF

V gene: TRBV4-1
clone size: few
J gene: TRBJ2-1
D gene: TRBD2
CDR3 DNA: TGCGCCAGCAGCCAGGGGACCGCGGGAGGGCCAGGGAATGAGCAGTTCTTC
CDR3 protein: CASSQGTAGGPGNEQFF

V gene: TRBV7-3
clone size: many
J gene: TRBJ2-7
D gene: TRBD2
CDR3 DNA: TGTGCCAGCAGTCCCCAAGCGGGGGCGACCTACGAGCAGTACTTC
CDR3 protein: CASSPQAGATYEQYF

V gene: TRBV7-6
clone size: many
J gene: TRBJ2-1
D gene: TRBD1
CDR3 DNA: TGTGCCAGCAGTTTCCTCCGGGACAGGGACAATGAGCAGTTCTTC
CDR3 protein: CASSFLRDRDNEQFF

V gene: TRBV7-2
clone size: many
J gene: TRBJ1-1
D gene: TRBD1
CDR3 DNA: TGTGCCAGCAGCCTGGGACAGGGGGAAGCTGGGGCTTTCTTT
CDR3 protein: CASSLGQGEAGAFF

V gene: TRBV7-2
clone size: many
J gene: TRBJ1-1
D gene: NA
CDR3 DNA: TGTGCCAGCAGCTTAGGCGCCAGAAGGGAAGCTTTCTTT
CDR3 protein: CASSLGARREAFF

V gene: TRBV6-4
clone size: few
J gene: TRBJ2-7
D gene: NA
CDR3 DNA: TGTGCCACCTCAAAATCCCCTGCGGCCTACGAGCAGTACTTC
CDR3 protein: CATSKSPAAYEQYF

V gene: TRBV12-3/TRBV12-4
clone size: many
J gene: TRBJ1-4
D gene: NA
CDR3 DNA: TGTGCCAGCAGAGCAGCTCGGGGGCGCCGGGAAAAACTGTTTTTT
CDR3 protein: CASRAARGRREKLFF

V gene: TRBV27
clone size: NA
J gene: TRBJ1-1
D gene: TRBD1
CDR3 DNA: TGTGCCAGCAGAATAGACAGGGGACCAAACACTGAAGCTTTCTTT
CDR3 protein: CASRIDRGPNTEAFF

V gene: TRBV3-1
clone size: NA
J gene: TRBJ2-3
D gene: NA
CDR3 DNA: TGTGCCAGCAGCCAAGATCTATTTGGACAAGATACGCAGTATTTT
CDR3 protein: CASSQDLFGQDTQYF